This paragraph covers one TCR beta chain sequence. Its antigen target is currently unknown. No qualities accompany the bases; no much larger clone lies one base away. The entry originates in a study of T cell repertoires in cytomegalovirus infection (dated by TCRdb to between 2018 and 2021). With regard to the full study: Peptide stimulations targeted recently identified HLA-C-restricted CMV epitopes, whose presentation resists viral immunomodulation, together with well-studied HLA-B-restricted epitopes. Because public TCR beta signatures pointed to carriage of CMV infection together with the matching HLA type, the HLA type of each donor mattered for the analysis.

Sequencing took place on an Illumina HiSeq 1500. TCRdb reprocessing: public reads trimmed at Q25 with fastp, clones called with MiXCR, in-frame beta chains kept. Each entry is one CDR3 protein sequence, shown with its most common DNA and genes. Counted in this sample were some 46,000 distinct CDR3 sequences; roughly 19% of them appeared once. The top ten clones comprise approximately 53% of the sample. The treatment or condition label on this specimen signifies: in vitro stimulation with specific CMV peptide epitopes to enrich CMV-specific T cells. Measured from the cysteine to the phenylalanine, the CDR3 is 15 residues long. The DNA shown is the 45-base CDR3, in frame from base 1. The germline V gene (reference sequence) specifies MNHEY as CDR1 and SMNVEV as CDR2. Trimming removed 1 base from V and 9 bases from J, leaving 19 bases between the germline ends. The research as a whole found: In both this cohort and an independent cohort of 350 or so donors, the cumulative frequency of public TCR beta family members distinguished carriers of CMV infection plus the relevant HLA type. In the ex vivo response, HLA-C-restricted CMV-specific TCR beta clonotypes were dominant, and in two of eight donors the single most frequent clonotype came from this HLA-C-restricted group.

The chain is made from TRBV27 and TRBJ2-7; the D gene is perhaps TRBD1, on 6 matching bases. The clonotype was recovered from a human donor in good health (CMV status not recorded). Some clones in this sample may be carry-over from other donors' samples. The source material was CD8+ T cells from cultured PBMCs, sampled from culture after CMV antigen stimulation. DNA sequence: TGTGCCAGCAGTTTATTGCCAGGGGAAGGTGTCGGGCAGTACTTC. Protein translation: CASSLLPGEGVGQYF.